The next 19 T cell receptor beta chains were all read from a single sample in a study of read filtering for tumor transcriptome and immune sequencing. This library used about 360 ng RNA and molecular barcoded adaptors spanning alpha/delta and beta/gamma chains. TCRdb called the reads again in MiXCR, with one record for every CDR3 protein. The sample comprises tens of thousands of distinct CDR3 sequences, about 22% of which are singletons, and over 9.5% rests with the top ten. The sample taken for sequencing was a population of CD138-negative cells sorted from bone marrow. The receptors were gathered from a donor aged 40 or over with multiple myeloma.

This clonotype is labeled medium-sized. CDR3 amino acids: CASSVGTQDNEQFF. The DNA for the CDR3 is TGTGCCAGCAGCGTAGGGACGCAAGACAATGAGCAGTTCTTC. The J gene is TRBJ2-1, the V gene TRBV9; no firm D call. The V and J ends lost 0 bases and 5 bases respectively, with 9 bases between them. The CDR3 has 14 amino acids. From germline, CDR1 is SGDLS and CDR2 YYNGEE.

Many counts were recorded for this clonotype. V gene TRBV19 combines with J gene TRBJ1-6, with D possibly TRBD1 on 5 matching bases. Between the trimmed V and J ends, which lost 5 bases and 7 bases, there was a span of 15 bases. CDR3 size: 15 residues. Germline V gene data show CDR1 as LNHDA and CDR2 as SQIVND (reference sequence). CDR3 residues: CASSASGTVNSPLHF. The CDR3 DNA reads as TGTGCCAGTAGTGCGTCCGGGACCGTAAATTCACCCCTCCACTTT.

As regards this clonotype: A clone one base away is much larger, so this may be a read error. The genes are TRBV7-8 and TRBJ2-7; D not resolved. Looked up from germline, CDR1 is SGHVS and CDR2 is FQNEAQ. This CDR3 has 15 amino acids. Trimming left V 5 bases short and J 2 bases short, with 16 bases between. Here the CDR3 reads CASSPTDIGPYEQYF. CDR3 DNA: TGTGCCAGCAGCCCAACAGATATCGGACCCTACGAGCAGTACTTC.

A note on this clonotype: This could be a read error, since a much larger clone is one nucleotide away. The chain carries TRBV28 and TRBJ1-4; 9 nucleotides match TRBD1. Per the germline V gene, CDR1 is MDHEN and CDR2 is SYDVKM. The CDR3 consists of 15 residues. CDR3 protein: CASRTTQGAGERLFF. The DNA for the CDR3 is TGTGCCAGCAGGACTACACAGGGGGCGGGGGAAAGACTGTTTTTT.

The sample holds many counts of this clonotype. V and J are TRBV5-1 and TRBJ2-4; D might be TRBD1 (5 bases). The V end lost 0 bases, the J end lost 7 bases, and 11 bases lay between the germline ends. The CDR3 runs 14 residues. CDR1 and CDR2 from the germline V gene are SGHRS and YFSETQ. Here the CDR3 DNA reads TGCGCCAGCAGCTTGGGTCGGCAGGGTAACATTCAGTACTTC. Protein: CASSLGRQGNIQYF.

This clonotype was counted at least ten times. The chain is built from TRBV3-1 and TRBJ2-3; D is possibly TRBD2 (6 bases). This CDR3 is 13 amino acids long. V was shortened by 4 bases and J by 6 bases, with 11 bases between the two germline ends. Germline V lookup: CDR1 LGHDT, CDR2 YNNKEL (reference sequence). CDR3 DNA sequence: TGTGCCAGCAGCCGGGACTTAAAGGATACGCAGTATTTT. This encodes CASSRDLKDTQYF.

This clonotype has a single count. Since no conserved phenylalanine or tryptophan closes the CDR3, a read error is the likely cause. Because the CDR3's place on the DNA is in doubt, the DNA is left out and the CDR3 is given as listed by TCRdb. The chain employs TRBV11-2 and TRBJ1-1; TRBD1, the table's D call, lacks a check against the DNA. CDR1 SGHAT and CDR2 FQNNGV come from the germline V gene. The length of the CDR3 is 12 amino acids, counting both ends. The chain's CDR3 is CASSRGGTEAFL.

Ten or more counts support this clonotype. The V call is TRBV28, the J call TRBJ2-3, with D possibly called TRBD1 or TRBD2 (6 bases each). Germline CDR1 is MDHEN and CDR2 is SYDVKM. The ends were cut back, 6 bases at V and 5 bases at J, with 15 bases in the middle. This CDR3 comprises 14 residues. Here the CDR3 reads CASRVGGRVDTQYF. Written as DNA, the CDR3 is TGTGCCAGCAGGGTGGGGGGCCGGGTAGATACGCAGTATTTT.

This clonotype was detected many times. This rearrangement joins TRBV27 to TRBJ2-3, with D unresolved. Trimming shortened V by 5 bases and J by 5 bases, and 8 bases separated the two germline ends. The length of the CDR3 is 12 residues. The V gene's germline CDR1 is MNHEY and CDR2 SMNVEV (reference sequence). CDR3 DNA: TGTGCCAGCAGTCCGCGCGGAGATACGCAGTATTTT. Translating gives CASSPRGDTQYF.

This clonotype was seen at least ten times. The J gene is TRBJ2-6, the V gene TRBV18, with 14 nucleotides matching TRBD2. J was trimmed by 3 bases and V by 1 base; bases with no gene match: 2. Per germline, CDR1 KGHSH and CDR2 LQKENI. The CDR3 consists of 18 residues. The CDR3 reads CASSPLGLAGGGANVLTF. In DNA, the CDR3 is TGTGCCAGCTCACCACTCGGACTAGCGGGAGGTGGGGCCAACGTCCTGACTTTC.

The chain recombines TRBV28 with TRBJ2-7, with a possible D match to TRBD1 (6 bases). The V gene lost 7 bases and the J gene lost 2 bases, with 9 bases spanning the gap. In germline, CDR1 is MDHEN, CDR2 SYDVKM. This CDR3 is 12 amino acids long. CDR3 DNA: TGTGCCAGCAAGACAGGCCCCTACGAGCAGTACTTC. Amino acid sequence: CASKTGPYEQYF.

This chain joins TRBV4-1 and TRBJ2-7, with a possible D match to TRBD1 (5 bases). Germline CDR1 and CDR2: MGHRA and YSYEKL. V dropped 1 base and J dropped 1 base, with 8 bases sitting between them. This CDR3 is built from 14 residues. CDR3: CASSQVGASYEQYF. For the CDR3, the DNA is TGCGCCAGCAGCCAAGTAGGGGCGTCCTACGAGCAGTACTTC.

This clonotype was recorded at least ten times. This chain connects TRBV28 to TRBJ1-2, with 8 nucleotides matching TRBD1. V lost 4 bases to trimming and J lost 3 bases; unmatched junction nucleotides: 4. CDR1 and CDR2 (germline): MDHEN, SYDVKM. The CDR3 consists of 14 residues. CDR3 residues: CASSSSTGDYGYTF. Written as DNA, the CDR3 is TGTGCCAGCAGTTCCTCGACAGGGGACTATGGCTACACCTTC.

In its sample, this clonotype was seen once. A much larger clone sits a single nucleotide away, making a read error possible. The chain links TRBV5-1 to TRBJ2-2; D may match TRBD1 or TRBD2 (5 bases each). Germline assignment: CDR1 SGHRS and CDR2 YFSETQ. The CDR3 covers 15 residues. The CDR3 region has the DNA TGCGCCAGCGGCTTGGGGACCACGAACACCGGGGAGCTGTTTTTT. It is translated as CASGLGTTNTGELFF.

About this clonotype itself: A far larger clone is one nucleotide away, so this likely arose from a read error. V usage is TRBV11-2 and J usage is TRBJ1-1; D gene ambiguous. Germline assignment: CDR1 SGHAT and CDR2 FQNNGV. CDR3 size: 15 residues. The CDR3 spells CASSLVAVVNTGAFF. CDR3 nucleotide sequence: TGTGCCAGCAGCTTAGTTGCAGTTGTGAACACTGGAGCTTTCTTT.

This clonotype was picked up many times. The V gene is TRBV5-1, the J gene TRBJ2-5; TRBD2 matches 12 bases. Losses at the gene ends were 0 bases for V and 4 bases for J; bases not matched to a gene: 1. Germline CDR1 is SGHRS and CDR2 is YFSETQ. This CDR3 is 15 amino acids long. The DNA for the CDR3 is TGCGCCAGCAGCTTGGGACTAGCGGGGGCAGAGACCCAGTACTTC. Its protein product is CASSLGLAGAETQYF.

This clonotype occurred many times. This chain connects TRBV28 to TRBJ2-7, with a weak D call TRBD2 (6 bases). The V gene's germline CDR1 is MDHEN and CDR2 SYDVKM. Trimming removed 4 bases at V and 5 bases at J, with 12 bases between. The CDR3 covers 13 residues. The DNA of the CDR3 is TGTGCCAGCAGTTCGCGGGGCTACCACGAGCAGTACTTC. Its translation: CASSSRGYHEQYF.

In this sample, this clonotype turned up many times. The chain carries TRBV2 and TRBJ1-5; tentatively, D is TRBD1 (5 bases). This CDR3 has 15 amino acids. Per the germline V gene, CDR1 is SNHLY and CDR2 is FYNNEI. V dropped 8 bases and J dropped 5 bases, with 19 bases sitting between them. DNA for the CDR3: TGTGCCAGCTCGGAAGGGGCGGAGAGTTATCAGCCCCAGCATTTT. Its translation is CASSEGAESYQPQHF.

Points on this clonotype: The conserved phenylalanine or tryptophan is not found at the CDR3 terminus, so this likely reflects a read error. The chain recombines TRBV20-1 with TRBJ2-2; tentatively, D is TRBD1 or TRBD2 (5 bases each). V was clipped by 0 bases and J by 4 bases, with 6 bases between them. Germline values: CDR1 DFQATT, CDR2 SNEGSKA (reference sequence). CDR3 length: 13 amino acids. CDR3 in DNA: TGCAGTGCTAGAGAGGGGGTCACCGGGGAGCTGTTTTTG. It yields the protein CSAREGVTGELFL.